These T cell receptor beta chains were read from a single sample in a study of blood T cell repertoires in COVID-19. Profiling relied on immunoSEQ multiplex PCR, and the TCRdb table lists in-frame clones only, not all of them. The table includes about 250,000 clones, about 82% detected once. The sequenced material came from peripheral blood. All receptors come from a woman older than 75 with COVID-19, enrolled during active disease. The CDR3 runs from the conserved cysteine through the conserved F or W. D genes are given only for firm matches. A clone size is listed for some rows: how often the clone was seen (once, few, many), or a class if it is expanded.

D gene,clone size,J gene,CDR3 length,V gene,CDR3 DNA,CDR3 protein
TRBD2,NA,TRBJ2-5,16,TRBV5-4,TGTGCCAGCAGCCTGGGACTAGCGGGGATGACGGAGACCCAGTACTTC,CASSLGLAGMTETQYF
TRBD1,NA,TRBJ1-5,14,TRBV6-5,TGTGCCAGCAAAAGGACAGGGGGCAATCAGCCCCAGCATTTT,CASKRTGGNQPQHF
NA,NA,TRBJ1-2,11,TRBV28,TGTGCCAGCAGTTCCCCACGGGGCTACACCTTC,CASSSPRGYTF
TRBD1,NA,TRBJ1-2,13,TRBV12-3/TRBV12-4,TGTGCCAGCAGTCCACGGACAGGGAATGGCTACACCTTC,CASSPRTGNGYTF
TRBD1,NA,TRBJ1-1,15,TRBV19,TGTGCCAGTAGTATAAGAGGACAGGGAGGCGCTGAAGCTTTCTTT,CASSIRGQGGAEAFF
TRBD2,NA,TRBJ2-5,16,TRBV14,TGTGCCAGCAGCCAAGGTTCGCGGGGGTACCAAGAGACCCAGTACTTC,CASSQGSRGYQETQYF
NA,NA,TRBJ1-6,13,TRBV7-2,TGTGCCAGCAGCTTACCCCCGGGGTCACCCCTCCACTTT,CASSLPPGSPLHF
NA,NA,TRBJ2-5,14,TRBV11-3,TGTGCCAGCAGCTTAGTGGGGGGGCTACAGACCCAGTACTTC,CASSLVGGLQTQYF
NA,NA,TRBJ1-5,11,TRBV12-3/TRBV12-4,TGTGCCAGCAGTTTAGGGGGGGCCCAGCATTTT,CASSLGGAQHF
TRBD1,NA,TRBJ1-5,19,TRBV7-4,TGTGCCAGCAGTTTGGACAGGGAGCTCCCGTTTGCACTAAATCAGCCCCAGCATTTT,CASSLDRELPFALNQPQHF
TRBD1,NA,TRBJ1-1,13,TRBV19,TGTGCCAGTGCTACAGGGGGAATGACTGAAGCTTTCTTT,CASATGGMTEAFF
NA,NA,TRBJ2-1,12,TRBV24-1,TGTGCCACCAGTGATCCTTACAATGAGCAGTTCTTC,CATSDPYNEQFF
NA,NA,TRBJ1-4,15,TRBV5-5,TGTGCCAGCAGCTGGGGCGGGGGATCTAATGAAAAACTGTTTTTT,CASSWGGGSNEKLFF
TRBD2,NA,TRBJ2-4,14,TRBV6-2/TRBV6-3,TGTGCCAGCAGTACTAGCGGGGGGGCCAGTATTCAGTACTTC,CASSTSGGASIQYF
TRBD1,NA,TRBJ1-2,14,TRBV5-1,TGCGCCAGCACCCCGGAGGAGGGGGCGCGCGGCTACACCTTC,CASTPEEGARGYTF
NA,NA,TRBJ1-4,12,TRBV12-3/TRBV12-4,TGTGCCAGCAGTTATGTGGAGGAAAAACTGTTTTTT,CASSYVEEKLFF
NA,NA,TRBJ1-1,15,TRBV3-1/TRBV3-2,TGTGCCAGCGCGCGGGGTATGGGAACGAACACTGAAGCTTTCTTT,CASARGMGTNTEAFF
NA,NA,TRBJ1-6,14,TRBV9,TGTGCCAGCAGCGTGGCGGACAGTACTCCACCCCTCCACTTT,CASSVADSTPPLHF
NA,NA,TRBJ1-1,13,TRBV10-3,TGTGCCATCACTAGACAGGTAAATACTGAAGCTTTCTTT,CAITRQVNTEAFF
TRBD1,NA,TRBJ1-5,16,TRBV4-1,TGCGCCAGCAGCTATATTCCGGGACAGCCCAATCAGCCCCAGCATTTT,CASSYIPGQPNQPQHF
NA,NA,TRBJ2-5,17,TRBV19,TGTGCCAGTAGTAAAGGGTTCGGCAGGGGAGTGCAAGAGACCCAGTACTTC,CASSKGFGRGVQETQYF
NA,NA,TRBJ1-1,19,TRBV6-6,TGTGCCAGCAGCTCAACCTACCGGGGGGTACAGGACTTGAACACTGAAGCTTTCTTT,CASSSTYRGVQDLNTEAFF
NA,once,TRBJ1-1,17,TRBV6-6,TGTGCCAGCAGTCCCCACCTCGGGGATAGGCCGAACACTGAAGCTTTCTTT,CASSPHLGDRPNTEAFF
TRBD2,NA,TRBJ2-5,18,TRBV18,TGTGCCAGCTCACCGGGACTAGCGGGGGGACCCACTCAAGAGACCCAGTACTTC,CASSPGLAGGPTQETQYF
NA,NA,TRBJ2-5,11,TRBV29-1,TGCAGCGTTGTAGCTGGAGAGACCCAGTACTTC,CSVVAGETQYF
NA,NA,TRBJ1-5,12,TRBV30,TGTGCCTCGCAACAGGGTCGGCAGCCCCAGCATTTT,CASQQGRQPQHF
NA,once,TRBJ1-2,14,TRBV6-5,TGTGCCAGCAGTTACGACTGGGAGAGCTATGGCTACACCTTC,CASSYDWESYGYTF
NA,NA,TRBJ1-1,14,TRBV7-8,TGTGCCAGCAGCTTTGGGGGCCGGTGGGGTGAAGCTTTCTTT,CASSFGGRWGEAFF
TRBD2,NA,TRBJ2-7,15,TRBV4-2,TGTGCCAGCAGCCCCGATGGGACTAGCGGCTACGAGCAGTACTTC,CASSPDGTSGYEQYF
NA,NA,TRBJ1-1,13,TRBV10-2,TGCGCCAGCAGTAAACAGGGGAACACTGAAGCTTTCTTT,CASSKQGNTEAFF
NA,NA,TRBJ1-1,14,TRBV16,TGTGCCAGCAGCCAATGGGCCGGGAACACTGAAGCTTTCTTT,CASSQWAGNTEAFF
TRBD1,NA,TRBJ1-4,15,TRBV6-5,TGTGCCAGCAGTTACTCGGGGACAGGAGGTGAAAAACTGTTTTTT,CASSYSGTGGEKLFF
TRBD1,once,TRBJ1-2,15,TRBV28,TGTGCCAGCAGTTTATTGTACAGGGGGGAAGACGGCTACACCTTC,CASSLLYRGEDGYTF
TRBD2,NA,TRBJ2-3,15,TRBV5-1,TGCGCCAGCAGCTTGGGGGCGGGGGTCACAGATACGCAGTATTTT,CASSLGAGVTDTQYF
TRBD1,NA,TRBJ1-1,13,TRBV6-5,TGTGCCAGCAGTAGAGGGACAGGGAGTGAAGCTTTCTTT,CASSRGTGSEAFF
TRBD1,NA,TRBJ1-6,14,TRBV6-5,TGTGCCAGCAGCTTAGACAGGGTCAATTCACCCCTCCACTTT,CASSLDRVNSPLHF
TRBD2,NA,TRBJ2-5,15,TRBV5-1,TGCGCCAGCAGCTCAGCGGGGGCTAATCAAGAGACCCAGTACTTC,CASSSAGANQETQYF
TRBD1,NA,TRBJ1-6,15,TRBV2,TGTGCCAGCAGCGTACAGGGGATGGGAAATTCACCCCTCCACTTT,CASSVQGMGNSPLHF
NA,NA,TRBJ1-1,13,TRBV7-9,TGTGCCAGCAGCCGACAGATGAACACTGAAGCTTTCTTT,CASSRQMNTEAFF
NA,NA,TRBJ1-5,14,TRBV19,TGTGCCAGTACCGCGTCGGGGGGTCATCAGCCCCAGCATTTT,CASTASGGHQPQHF
NA,few,TRBJ1-4,14,TRBV6-5,TGTGCCAGTTCCCGCCGGGGAAAAAATGAAAAACTGTTTTTT,CASSRRGKNEKLFF
NA,few,TRBJ1-1,14,TRBV6-5,TGTGCCAGCACCGCGACAGTAATGAACACTGAAGCTTTCTTT,CASTATVMNTEAFF
NA,NA,TRBJ1-2,14,TRBV2,TGTGCCAGCAAAGTCCAAAGCTACGACTATGGCTACACCTTC,CASKVQSYDYGYTF
TRBD1,once,TRBJ2-5,14,TRBV5-4,TGTGCCAGCAGCTTGCAGGGGGCATGGGAGACCCAGTACTTC,CASSLQGAWETQYF
NA,NA,TRBJ1-5,15,TRBV4-1,TGCGCCAGCAGCCGAGAAGGACAGAACAATCAGCCCCAGCATTTT,CASSREGQNNQPQHF
TRBD1,NA,TRBJ1-5,13,TRBV29-1,TGCAGCGTTGTCGACAGGGGAGAACAGCCCCAGCATTTT,CSVVDRGEQPQHF
TRBD2,once,TRBJ2-3,16,TRBV6-4,TGTGCCAGCAGTGAAGTTTATAGCGGGGGAGCAGATACGCAGTATTTT,CASSEVYSGGADTQYF
NA,NA,TRBJ1-5,14,TRBV28,TGTGCCAGCAGTCCCCAAGGGGCAAATCAGCCCCAGCATTTT,CASSPQGANQPQHF
NA,few,TRBJ2-5,14,TRBV10-3,TGTGCCATCAGTGCAGACTGGGGAGGAGAGACCCAGTACTTC,CAISADWGGETQYF
NA,NA,TRBJ1-1,13,TRBV12-5,TGTGCTAGTGGTTTAGCAGGGAACACTGAAGCTTTCTTT,CASGLAGNTEAFF
NA,NA,TRBJ2-3,14,TRBV19,TGTGCCAGTACCTCCGGGGGTCGGACAGATACGCAGTATTTT,CASTSGGRTDTQYF
TRBD2,NA,TRBJ2-5,16,TRBV5-1,TGCGCCAGCAGCTTTAGGACTAGTTATCCCACGGAGACCCAGTACTTC,CASSFRTSYPTETQYF
NA,NA,TRBJ1-1,13,TRBV11-3,TGTGCCAGCAGCTTATGGGGGGGGACTGAAGCTTTCTTT,CASSLWGGTEAFF
NA,NA,TRBJ2-1,14,TRBV10-3,TGTGCCATCAGTGACAGGGCAACCTACAATGAGCAGTTCTTC,CAISDRATYNEQFF
NA,NA,TRBJ1-1,14,TRBV3-1/TRBV3-2,TGTGCCAGCAGTCAACGGGAGGCGGGCACTGAAGCTTTCTTT,CASSQREAGTEAFF
NA,NA,TRBJ1-2,15,TRBV30,TGTGCCTGGAGTCCTCCGTCGACAGGTGGCTATGGCTACACCTTC,CAWSPPSTGGYGYTF
TRBD1,NA,TRBJ1-2,14,TRBV6-5,TGTGCCAGCAGGGGACAGTTTGGAGACTATGGCTACACCTTC,CASRGQFGDYGYTF
TRBD1,once,TRBJ2-7,12,TRBV6-5,TGTGCCAGCAGTAGACAGGGGGTGGAGCAGTACTTC,CASSRQGVEQYF
TRBD1,NA,TRBJ1-2,16,TRBV5-6,TGTGCCAGCAGCCTTGATCCGGGACAGGGGGCGCCCGGCTACACCTTC,CASSLDPGQGAPGYTF
NA,NA,TRBJ1-6,17,TRBV28,TGTGCCAGCAGACCCGGAGGGCAGGGAGTCTATAATTCACCCCTCCACTTT,CASRPGGQGVYNSPLHF